This is a list of T cell receptor beta chains from one sample in a study of blood T cell repertoires in COVID-19. Sequencing used immunoSEQ multiplex PCR; TCRdb keeps in-frame clones, though not all of them. Here the sample spans roughly 74,000 clones, 88% being singletons. The specimen was peripheral blood. These receptors were taken from an elderly woman with active or convalescent COVID-19. The CDR3 runs from the conserved cysteine through the conserved F or W. A D gene is named only where the DNA matches it firmly. The size field is filled for only some rows; it gives once, few, many or a size class.

d_gene,v_gene,j_gene,abundance,CDR3nt,CDR3aa
.,TRBV6-2/TRBV6-3,TRBJ2-1,.,TGTGCCAGCAGTCTTCGGGAGTTCTCCTACAATGAGCAGTTCTTC,CASSLREFSYNEQFF
.,TRBV7-2,TRBJ2-7,.,TGTGCCAGCAGCTTAGCGTCTAGCTCCTACGAGCAGTACTTC,CASSLASSSYEQYF
.,TRBV4-1,TRBJ2-1,.,TGCGCCAGCAGCCAATTGGACAGACTCTCCTACAATGAGCAGTTCTTC,CASSQLDRLSYNEQFF
TRBD2,TRBV19,TRBJ2-1,.,TGTGCCAGTAGAGTGTTAGCGGGGGGGCCTGAGAATGAGCAGTTCTTC,CASRVLAGGPENEQFF
.,TRBV7-2,TRBJ2-7,.,TGTGCCAGCAGCTCGAACCAAATCGGCGAGCAGTACTTC,CASSSNQIGEQYF
.,TRBV12-5,TRBJ1-5,.,TGTGCTAGTGGTTTTTCTGAGGGCCAGCCCCAGCATTTT,CASGFSEGQPQHF
TRBD1,TRBV28,TRBJ1-6,.,TGTGCCAGCAGGCCGGGACAGGGGAGTGTACCCCTCCACTTT,CASRPGQGSVPLHF
.,TRBV7-9,TRBJ1-2,.,TGTGCCAGCACCGATGGCGGGTGGAACTATGGCTACACCTTC,CASTDGGWNYGYTF
TRBD2,TRBV19,TRBJ2-1,.,TGTGCCTCCCAACTAGCGGGAGTTTTCTACAATGAGCAGTTCTTC,CASQLAGVFYNEQFF
.,TRBV6-5,TRBJ2-2,.,TGTGCCAGCAGCTTACAGGGACGGAACACCGGGGAGCTGTTTTTT,CASSLQGRNTGELFF
TRBD1,TRBV19,TRBJ1-4,.,TGTGCCAGTAGCAGAGACAGGGCCCGTATAGAAAATGAAAAACTGTTTTTT,CASSRDRARIENEKLFF
.,TRBV5-1,TRBJ1-2,.,TGCGCCAGCAGCTTGAACGGGAACTATGGCTACACCTTC,CASSLNGNYGYTF
.,TRBV5-5,TRBJ1-5,.,TGTGCCAGCAGCAAACAAACCGACAATTCCGGCAATCAGCCCCAGCATTTT,CASSKQTDNSGNQPQHF
.,TRBV11-3,TRBJ1-3,.,TGTGCCAGCAGCTTTGACAGCTCTGGAAACACCATATATTTT,CASSFDSSGNTIYF
TRBD2,TRBV5-1,TRBJ2-3,.,TGCGCCAGCAGCTTGGTGGCTAGCGGGAGTCTGGCAGATACGCAGTATTTT,CASSLVASGSLADTQYF
.,TRBV11-3,TRBJ1-1,.,TGTGCCAGCAGCCCTCGTTCCGGCACTGAAGCTTTCTTT,CASSPRSGTEAFF
TRBD1,TRBV5-4,TRBJ2-3,once,TGTGCCAGCAGCCTTCGGACAGGGGGCCGCGATACGCAGTATTTT,CASSLRTGGRDTQYF
.,TRBV3-1/TRBV3-2,TRBJ1-6,.,TGTGCCAGCAGCCAAGGGCAGGTGGCCTCACCCCTCCACTTT,CASSQGQVASPLHF
.,TRBV5-1,TRBJ2-2,.,TGCGCCAGCAACCCCGCAGCGGCAACCGGGGAGCTGTTTTTT,CASNPAAATGELFF
.,TRBV27,TRBJ2-7,.,TGTGCCAGCAGTGCCGAGAGGGTAGGTACCTACGAGCAGTACTTC,CASSAERVGTYEQYF
.,TRBV29-1,TRBJ2-2,.,TGCAGCGTTCGTAGGAGAATGGACGGGGAGCTGTTTTTT,CSVRRRMDGELFF
.,TRBV7-2,TRBJ2-5,.,TGTGCCAGCAGTCCGGGGGAGACCCAGTACTTC,CASSPGETQYF
.,TRBV25-1,TRBJ2-3,.,TGTGCCAGCAGTGAATTGGGCGCCCGAGCAACACATACGCAGTATTTT,CASSELGARATHTQYF
TRBD2,TRBV4-3,TRBJ2-3,.,TGCGCCAGCAGCCAAGGCGGGGGGGCGTGGGATACGCAGTATTTT,CASSQGGGAWDTQYF
.,TRBV6-2/TRBV6-3,TRBJ2-5,.,TGTGCCAGCAGTCGGGGCCAAGAGACCCAGTACTTC,CASSRGQETQYF
TRBD2,TRBV7-2,TRBJ2-5,.,TGTGCCAGCAGCTTAGTGCCTAGCGGGGGGATTCAAGAGACCCAGTACTTC,CASSLVPSGGIQETQYF
.,TRBV7-6,TRBJ1-4,once,TGTGCCAGCACCCCCGCCGACAGAGTGGGTGAAAAACTGTTTTTT,CASTPADRVGEKLFF
.,TRBV11-3,TRBJ1-1,.,TGTGCCAGCAGCTTAGCCGAGGAGACTGAAGCTTTCTTT,CASSLAEETEAFF
TRBD2,TRBV7-3,TRBJ2-7,once,TGTGCCAGCAGCTTAACGTCAGGGCCTAGCGGGAGCTACGAGCAGTACTTC,CASSLTSGPSGSYEQYF
.,TRBV19,TRBJ1-2,.,TGTGCCAGTAGTATAGACGGTCAATATGGCTACACCTTC,CASSIDGQYGYTF
TRBD1,TRBV15,TRBJ1-5,.,TGTGCCACCAGCAGAGCAGGGGGGTTTCAGCCCCAGCATTTT,CATSRAGGFQPQHF
TRBD2,TRBV2,TRBJ2-3,.,TGTGCCAGCAATATAGCGGGGGGAATCACAGATACGCAGTATTTT,CASNIAGGITDTQYF
.,TRBV5-1,TRBJ1-1,.,TGCGCCAGCAGCTTGCTAGGGGCGCAGACTGAAGCTTTCTTT,CASSLLGAQTEAFF
TRBD1,TRBV5-6,TRBJ1-1,few,TGTGCCAGCAGCTTGTACAGGGGAGGTGAAGCTTTCTTT,CASSLYRGGEAFF
TRBD1,TRBV6-5,TRBJ1-5,once,TGTGCCAGCAGTTACAACAGGGGAAGCAATCAGCCCCAGCATTTT,CASSYNRGSNQPQHF
.,TRBV29-1,TRBJ2-7,few,TGCAGCGTTGTATGGGCGGGGAAATACGAGCAGTACTTC,CSVVWAGKYEQYF
TRBD1,TRBV15,TRBJ1-4,once,TGTGCCACCAGCAGAGGGAAGGGGGCTGGGGAAAAACTGTTTTTT,CATSRGKGAGEKLFF
TRBD2,TRBV3-1/TRBV3-2,TRBJ2-1,.,TGTGCCAGCAGCCCCGTTCTTAGCGGGGGGGAAAATGAGCAGTTCTTC,CASSPVLSGGENEQFF
TRBD2,TRBV2,TRBJ2-2,.,TGTGCCAGCACCCCGGGACTAGCGGGGGGCCTCGCCGGGGAGCTGTTTTTT,CASTPGLAGGLAGELFF
TRBD1,TRBV6-4,TRBJ1-2,.,TGTGCCAGCAGGGAGGGGGACAGGACGGGAGGCTACACCTTC,CASREGDRTGGYTF
TRBD1,TRBV4-1,TRBJ2-1,.,TGCGCCAGCAGCCGGCAGGAACTGGGGACAGGGACCTACAATGAGCAGTTCTTC,CASSRQELGTGTYNEQFF
.,TRBV15,TRBJ2-1,.,TGTGCCACCAGCAGCGGAACTCAGGGTCTTTCCTACAATGAGCAGTTCTTC,CATSSGTQGLSYNEQFF
.,TRBV19,TRBJ1-5,.,TGTGCCAGTAGTATTGGGACTGCTCAGCCCCAGCATTTT,CASSIGTAQPQHF
TRBD2,TRBV7-2,TRBJ2-5,.,TGTGCCAGCAGCCCCAATCCCGGGACTAGCCCAACGTACTTC,CASSPNPGTSPTYF
.,TRBV2,TRBJ2-2,.,TGTGCCAGTGAGGGGGACGGGAACACCGGGGAGCTGTTTTTT,CASEGDGNTGELFF
TRBD1,TRBV5-8,TRBJ1-5,.,TGTGCCAGCAGCTTCGGACAGGAGTGGCAGCCCCAGCATTTT,CASSFGQEWQPQHF
.,TRBV6-2/TRBV6-3,TRBJ1-5,.,TGTGCCAGCAGTTACTCCATACTAAGCAGCAATCAGCCCCAGCATTTT,CASSYSILSSNQPQHF
.,TRBV9,TRBJ2-3,few,TGTGCCAGCAGCGACCGACAGTCCACAGATACGCAGTATTTT,CASSDRQSTDTQYF
.,TRBV5-6,TRBJ1-6,.,TGTGCCAGCAGCTTGGGACACTATAATTCACCCCTCCACTTT,CASSLGHYNSPLHF
.,TRBV2,TRBJ1-1,.,TGTGCCAGCAGCGCAGACATGAACACTGAAGCTTTCTTT,CASSADMNTEAFF
.,TRBV3-1/TRBV3-2,TRBJ1-3,.,TGTGCCAGCAGCAGCTCCCGGGGAAACACCATATATTTT,CASSSSRGNTIYF
.,TRBV7-9,TRBJ2-1,.,TGTGCCAGCAGCTTACCCTCCCGGTACAATGAGCAGTTCTTC,CASSLPSRYNEQFF
.,TRBV11-2,TRBJ1-6,.,TGTGCCAGCAGCTTAGGTGGGGCCCCCCTCCACTTT,CASSLGGAPLHF
.,TRBV5-1,TRBJ1-1,.,TGCGCCAGCAGCCCGGATGGTAGCGGGGGTCAGGGGAACACTGAAGCTTTCTTT,CASSPDGSGGQGNTEAFF
.,TRBV10-3,TRBJ1-1,.,TGTGCCATCAGTGAGGTTCACAGGGCCATGAACACTGAAGCTTTCTTT,CAISEVHRAMNTEAFF
TRBD1,TRBV18,TRBJ1-4,.,TGTGCCAGCTCACCAGGACAGGGGATGAATGAAAAACTGTTTTTT,CASSPGQGMNEKLFF
.,TRBV11-2,TRBJ2-5,.,TGTGCCAGCAGCTTAACCGGTTCTCACCAAGAGACCCAGTACTTC,CASSLTGSHQETQYF
.,TRBV5-1,TRBJ1-3,.,TGCGCCAGCAGCGGACTCGGGAATCCTGGAAACACCATATATTTT,CASSGLGNPGNTIYF
.,TRBV18,TRBJ2-7,.,TGTGCCAGCTCACCACCGTCCATCTCCTACGAGCAGTACTTC,CASSPPSISYEQYF